The T cell receptor (beta chain) under discussion was sequenced for a study of spatial heterogeneity in lung cancer. TCRdb reanalysed the 5' RACE reads using MiXCR and keeps one entry per CDR3 protein. Of 9,500 to 12,000 distinct CDR3 sequences listed, about 6.5% are singletons. The time point is: sample taken at primary tumor resection. The CDR3 runs 12 residues. Deletions cut 1 base from V and 7 bases from J, with 11 bases between. The germline CDR1 and CDR2 sequences are DFQATT and SNEGSKA (reference sequence). This clonotype has at least ten counts. The rearrangement uses TRBV20-1 and TRBJ2-7, with D unclear. The receptor comes from a male donor with early-stage non-small cell lung cancer. The starting material was PBMCs, obtained at surgery. The CDR3 sequence is CSARVPTSEQYF. CDR3 bases: TGCAGTGCTAGAGTTCCTACCTCGGAGCAGTACTTC.